Sequencing of this T cell receptor (beta chain) was carried out in a study of radiotherapy plus CTLA-4 blockade in lung cancer. TCRdb keeps only in-frame clones here, not all; method: immunoSEQ multiplex PCR. Here the sample spans some 110,000 clones, around 84% being singletons. The CDR3 is made up of 18 amino acids. In germline, CDR1 is LNHDA, CDR2 SQIVND (reference sequence). Between the trimmed V and J ends, which lost 4 bases and 5 bases, there was a span of 26 bases. General study findings and limits: Tumor-origin TCR clones grew in blood after radiotherapy plus ipilimumab.

In the case of this clone: Its antigen is unidentified.

This sequence was found in a human donor with non-small cell lung cancer that progressed on radiotherapy plus ipilimumab. Some clones in this sample may be carry-over from other donors' samples. The sample in question was peripheral blood, obtained from a patient treated with radiotherapy plus ipilimumab. The chain is built from TRBV19 and TRBJ2-5; weak D call: TRBD1 (6 bases). The CDR3 here is CASSTIMNTLGARETQYF. CDR3 in DNA: TGTGCCAGTAGTACCATCATGAACACTCTGGGGGCAAGGGAGACCCAGTACTTC.